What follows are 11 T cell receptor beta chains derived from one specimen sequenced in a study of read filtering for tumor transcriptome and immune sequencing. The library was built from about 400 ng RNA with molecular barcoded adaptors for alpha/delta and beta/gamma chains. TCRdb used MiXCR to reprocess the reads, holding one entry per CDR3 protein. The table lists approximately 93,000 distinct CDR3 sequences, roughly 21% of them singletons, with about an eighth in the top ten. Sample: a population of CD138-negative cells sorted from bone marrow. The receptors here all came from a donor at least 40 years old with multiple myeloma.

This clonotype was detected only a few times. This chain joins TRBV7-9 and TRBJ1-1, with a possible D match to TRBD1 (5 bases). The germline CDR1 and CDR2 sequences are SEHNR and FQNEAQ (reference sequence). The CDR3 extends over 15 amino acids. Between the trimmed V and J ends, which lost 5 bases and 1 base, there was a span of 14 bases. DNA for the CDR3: TGTGCCAGCAGCACGACCGGGGGTACGAACACTGAAGCTTTCTTT. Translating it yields CASSTTGGTNTEAFF.

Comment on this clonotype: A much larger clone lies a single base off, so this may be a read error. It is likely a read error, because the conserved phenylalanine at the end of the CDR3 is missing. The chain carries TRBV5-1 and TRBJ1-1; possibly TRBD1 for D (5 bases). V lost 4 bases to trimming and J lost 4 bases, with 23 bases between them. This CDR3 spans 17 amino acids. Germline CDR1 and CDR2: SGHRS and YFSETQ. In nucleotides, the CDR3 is TGCGCCAGCAGCCCCGCTCGACAGAGTGCAGTGGGCACTGAAGCTTTCTCT. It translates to CASSPARQSAVGTEAFS.

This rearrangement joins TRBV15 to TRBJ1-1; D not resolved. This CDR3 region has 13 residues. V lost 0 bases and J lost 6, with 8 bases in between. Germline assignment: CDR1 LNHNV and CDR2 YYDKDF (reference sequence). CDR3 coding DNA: TGTGCCACCAGCAGAGATGGGGAGTCTGAAGCTTTCTTT. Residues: CATSRDGESEAFF.

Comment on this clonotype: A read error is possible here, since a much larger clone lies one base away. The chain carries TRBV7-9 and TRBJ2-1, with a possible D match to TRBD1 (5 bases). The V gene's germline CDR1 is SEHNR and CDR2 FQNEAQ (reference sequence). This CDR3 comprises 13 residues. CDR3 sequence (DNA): TGTGCCCGCAGCAACTCCAGGGCCTATGAGCAGTTCTTC. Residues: CARSNSRAYEQFF.

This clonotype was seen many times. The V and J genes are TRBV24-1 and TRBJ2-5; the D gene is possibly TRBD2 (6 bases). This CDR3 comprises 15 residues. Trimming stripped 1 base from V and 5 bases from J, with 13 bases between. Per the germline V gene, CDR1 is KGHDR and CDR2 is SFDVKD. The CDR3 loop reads CATSDFARGGETQYF. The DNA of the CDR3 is TGTGCCACCAGTGATTTCGCCCGTGGAGGGGAGACCCAGTACTTC.

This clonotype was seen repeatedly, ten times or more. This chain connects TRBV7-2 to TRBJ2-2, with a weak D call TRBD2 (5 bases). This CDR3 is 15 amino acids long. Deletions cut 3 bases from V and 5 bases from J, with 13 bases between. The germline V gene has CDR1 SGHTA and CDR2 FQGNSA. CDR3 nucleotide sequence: TGTGCCAGCAGCTTCGTTATCGGGGTGACCGGGGAGCTGTTTTTT. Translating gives CASSFVIGVTGELFF.

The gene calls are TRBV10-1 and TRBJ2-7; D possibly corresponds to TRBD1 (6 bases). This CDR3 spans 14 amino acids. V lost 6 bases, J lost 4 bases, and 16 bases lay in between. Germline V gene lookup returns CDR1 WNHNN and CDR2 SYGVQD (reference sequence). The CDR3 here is CASRPPGHVYEQYF. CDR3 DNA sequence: TGCGCCAGCAGACCTCCGGGACACGTGTACGAGCAGTACTTC.

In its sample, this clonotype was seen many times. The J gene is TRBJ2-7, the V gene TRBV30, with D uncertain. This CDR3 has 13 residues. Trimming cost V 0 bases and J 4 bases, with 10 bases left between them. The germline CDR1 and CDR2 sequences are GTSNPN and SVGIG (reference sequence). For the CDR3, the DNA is TGTGCCTGGAGTGTCTCCCTTACTTACGAGCAGTACTTC. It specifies CAWSVSLTYEQYF.

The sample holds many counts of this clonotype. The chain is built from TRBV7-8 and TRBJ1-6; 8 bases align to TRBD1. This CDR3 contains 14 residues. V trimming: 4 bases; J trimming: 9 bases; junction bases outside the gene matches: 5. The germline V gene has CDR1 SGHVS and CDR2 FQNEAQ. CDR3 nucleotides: TGTGCCAGCAGCTCCCAGGGGGCAAGTTCACCCCTCCACTTT. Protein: CASSSQGASSPLHF. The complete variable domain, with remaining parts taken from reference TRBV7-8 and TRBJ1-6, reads GAGVSQSPRYKVAKRGQDVALRCDPISGHVSLFWYQQALGQGPEFLTYFQNEAQLDKSGLPSDRFFAERPEGSVSTLKIQRTQQEDSAVYLCASSSQGASSPLHFGNGTRLTVT.

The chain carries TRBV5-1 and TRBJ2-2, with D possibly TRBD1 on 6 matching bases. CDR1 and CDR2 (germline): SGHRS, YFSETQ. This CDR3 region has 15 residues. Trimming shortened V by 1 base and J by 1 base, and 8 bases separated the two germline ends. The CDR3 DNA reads TGCGCCAGCAGCTTGCCCAGGGGGAACACCGGGGAGCTGTTTTTT. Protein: CASSLPRGNTGELFF.

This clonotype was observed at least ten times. CDR3 bases: TGTGCCAGCAGTTTCCGGCAGGGGATCAGGGAGACCCAGTACTTC. Translated: CASSFRQGIRETQYF. The chain is built from TRBV28 and TRBJ2-5, with D tentatively TRBD1 (6 bases). Trimming took off 3 bases at V and 5 bases at J, with 16 bases between the two ends. CDR1 is MDHEN and CDR2 is SYDVKM in the germline V gene. The CDR3 is 15 amino acids. The full variable domain, in which reference TRBV28 and TRBJ2-5 provide the parts outside the CDR3, is DVKVTQSSRYLVKRTGEKVFLECVQDMDHENMFWYRQDPGLGLRLIYFSYDVKMKEKGDIPEGYSVSREKKERFSLILESASTNQTSMYLCASSFRQGIRETQYFGPGTRLLVL.